This TCR beta chain was retrieved from a study of T cell responses to AZD1222 COVID-19 vaccine. Notes on the study in general: Baseline serostatus was positive in only a handful of AZD1222 recipients. Sampled repertoires all dated from after the peak T cell response. In the spike-specific TCR repertoire, nearly half reportedly target unmutated variant regions.

Of note for this clone: Antigen unknown.

Only in-frame clones appear in the TCRdb table, and some are missing; sequencing was by immunoSEQ multiplex PCR. The table has about 130,000 clones, roughly 87% seen once. The material was peripheral blood, obtained 28 days after the second AZD1222 dose. The receptor was derived from an adult who received the AZD1222 COVID-19 vaccine.

The DNA for the CDR3 is TGTGCCAGCAGCCGAGGCAGGGCTGATTCACCCCTCCACTTT. Amino acid sequence: CASSRGRADSPLHF. This chain uses TRBV6-2 or TRBV6-3 with TRBJ1-6; perhaps TRBD1 as D (5 bases). Germline assignment: CDR1 MNHEY and CDR2 SVGEGT. The V and J ends lost 6 bases and 8 bases respectively, with 14 bases between them. The CDR3 consists of 14 residues.